This TCR beta chain was found in a study of OX40 agonist ivuxolimab in advanced cancers. Background for the entire study: Ivuxolimab was a fully human IgG2 agonistic monoclonal antibody targeting the costimulatory receptor OX40 (CD134). Intravenous ivuxolimab was administered to patients every 2 weeks at six dose levels: 0.01, 0.1, 0.3, 1.5, 3 and 10 mg/kg. Of the 50 to 55 patients in dose escalation, about 20 had hepatocellular carcinoma, about 15 had melanoma, 9 had renal cell carcinoma and 9 had head and neck cancer. In the dose-escalation cohort, approximately 80% of patients were male, and the mean age was 60 years with a range of about 20 to 80. Prior anti-PD-1, anti-PD-L1 or anti-CTLA-4 therapy was permitted, and approximately 39% of dose-escalation patients had received checkpoint inhibitors. Partial responses were achieved by three dose-escalation patients, of whom one had hepatocellular carcinoma and two had cutaneous melanoma. The point of sequencing TCRbeta in the periphery was to test whether ivuxolimab changed TCR sequence diversity and drove clonal T-cell expansion. The paper reports the monotherapy dose-escalation portion (N = 52 patients) of the phase I ivuxolimab trial.

In the case of this clone: The antigen it recognizes is unknown. No base quality values were provided; no much bigger clone lies one nucleotide off.

To sequence the TCRbeta CDR3 region, genomic DNA was isolated from the sorted cells. TCRbeta CDR3 regions were sequenced using the immunoSEQ Assay. The table comes from immuneACCESS by way of TCRdb, which keeps in-frame sequences with V and J called. Part of the clones is missing from these tables; in studies checked, under half for an unresolved V gene and the rest for unknown reasons. This sample holds 50,000 to 70,000 clones; approximately 90% were observed only once. Jointly, the top ten make up 0.35% to 0.55% of the sample. Patients with autoimmune disease history or receiving systemic immunosuppression were excluded from the trial. Peripheral blood for TCR sequencing was collected from all dose cohorts at baseline, on cycle 4 day 1, and on cycle 7 day 1. The samples were taken from a phase I, first-in-human, multicenter, open-label dose-escalation trial of ivuxolimab. Adults with locally advanced or metastatic head and neck squamous cell, hepatocellular, melanoma or renal cell carcinoma were enrolled in the trial. Before TCR sequencing, CD4+ T cells and CD8+ T cells from peripheral blood were sorted into separate populations.

Study-wide findings and limitations: At doses from 0.1 to 3.0 mg/kg, clonal expansion was seen in both CD4+ and CD8+ blood T cells between baseline and week 6. Which antigens the clonally expanded peripheral T cells were specific for was not determined. After ivuxolimab, CD8+ T cells had more expanded clones than CD4+ T cells on average. Low levels of normalized T-cell clonal expansion were also seen in some patients who did not respond. In partial responders in the 0.1-3.0 mg/kg groups, normalized peripheral clonal expansion was found to be among the lowest, especially among CD8+ T cells.

Taken from the germline V gene, the CDR1 and CDR2 loops are ENHRY and SYGVKD. The CDR3 has 12 amino acids, counting the end cysteine and phenylalanine. Only CDR3 DNA remains: 36 bases, in frame from the first base. Deletion took 10 bases off V and 2 bases off J, with a span of 9 bases between the germline ends. Here the sequenced sample was CD4+ or CD8+ T cells sorted from blood, taken in a trial of the OX40 agonist ivuxolimab. The sequence was collected from an adult with an advanced solid tumor such as melanoma, head and neck, liver or kidney cancer. The rearrangement joined TRBV10-3 to TRBJ1-5; the best D guess is TRBD1, with 5 bases matching. CDR3 sequence: CATGGGNQPQHF. The DNA sequence follows: TGTGCCACCGGGGGTGGCAATCAGCCCCAGCATTTT.